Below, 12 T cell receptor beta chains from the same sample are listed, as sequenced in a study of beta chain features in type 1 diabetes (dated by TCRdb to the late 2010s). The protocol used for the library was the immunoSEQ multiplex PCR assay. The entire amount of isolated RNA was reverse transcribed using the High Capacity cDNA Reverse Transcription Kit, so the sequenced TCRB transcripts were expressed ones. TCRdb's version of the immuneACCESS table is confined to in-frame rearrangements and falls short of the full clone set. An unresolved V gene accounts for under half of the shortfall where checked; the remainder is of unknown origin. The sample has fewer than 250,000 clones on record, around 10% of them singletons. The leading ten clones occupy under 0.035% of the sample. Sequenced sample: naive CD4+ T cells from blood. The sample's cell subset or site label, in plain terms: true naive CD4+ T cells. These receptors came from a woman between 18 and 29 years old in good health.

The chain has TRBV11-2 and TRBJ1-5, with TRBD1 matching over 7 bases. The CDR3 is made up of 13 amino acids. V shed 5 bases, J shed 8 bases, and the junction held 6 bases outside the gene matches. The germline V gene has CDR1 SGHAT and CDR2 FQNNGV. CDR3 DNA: TGTGCCAGCAGCATTAACGGACAGGAGCCCCAGCATTTT. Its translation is CASSINGQEPQHF.

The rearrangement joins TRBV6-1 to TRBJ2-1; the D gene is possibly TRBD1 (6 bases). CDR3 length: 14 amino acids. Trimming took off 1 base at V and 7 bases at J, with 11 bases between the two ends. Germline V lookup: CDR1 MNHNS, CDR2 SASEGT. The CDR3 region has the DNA TGTGCCAGCAGTGAAGTGTGGGACATGAATGAGCAGTTCTTC. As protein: CASSEVWDMNEQFF.

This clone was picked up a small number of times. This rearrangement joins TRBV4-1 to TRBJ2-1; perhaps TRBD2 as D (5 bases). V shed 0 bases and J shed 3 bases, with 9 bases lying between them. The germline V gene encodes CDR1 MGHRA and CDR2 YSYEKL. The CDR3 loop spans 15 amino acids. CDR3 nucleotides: TGCGCCAGCAGCCAAGACGGGGAAAACTACAATGAGCAGTTCTTC. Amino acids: CASSQDGENYNEQFF.

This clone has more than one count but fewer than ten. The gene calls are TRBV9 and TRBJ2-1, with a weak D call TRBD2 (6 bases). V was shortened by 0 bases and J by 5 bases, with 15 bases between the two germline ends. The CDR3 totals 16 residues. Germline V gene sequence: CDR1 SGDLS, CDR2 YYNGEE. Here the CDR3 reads CASSVDPGWGDNEQFF. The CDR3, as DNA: TGTGCCAGCAGCGTAGATCCGGGTTGGGGGGACAATGAGCAGTTCTTC.

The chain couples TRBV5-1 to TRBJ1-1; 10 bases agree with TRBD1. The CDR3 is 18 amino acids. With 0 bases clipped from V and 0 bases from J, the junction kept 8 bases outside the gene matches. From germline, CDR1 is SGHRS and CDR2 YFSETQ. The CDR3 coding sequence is TGCGCCAGCAGCTTGGTCCGGGACAGGGGACAACTGAACACTGAAGCTTTCTTT. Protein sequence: CASSLVRDRGQLNTEAFF.

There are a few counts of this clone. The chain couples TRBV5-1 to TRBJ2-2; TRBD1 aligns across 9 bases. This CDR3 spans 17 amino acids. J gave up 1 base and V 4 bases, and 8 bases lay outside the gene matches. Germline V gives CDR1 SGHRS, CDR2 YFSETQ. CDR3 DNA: TGCGCCAGCAGCATTGGTTTGGGACAGGGGAACACCGGGGAGCTGTTTTTT. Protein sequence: CASSIGLGQGNTGELFF. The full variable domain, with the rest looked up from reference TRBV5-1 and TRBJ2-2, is KAGVTQTPRYLIKTRGQQVTLSCSPISGHRSVSWYQQTPGQGLQFLFEYFSETQRNKGNFPGRFSGRQFSNSRSEMNVSTLELGDSALYLCASSIGLGQGNTGELFFGEGSRLTVL.

The CDR3 sequence: CASSLSRNSPLHF. DNA for the CDR3: TGTGCCAGCAGCTTATCTAGGAATTCACCCCTCCACTTT. The rearrangement links TRBV7-6 to TRBJ1-6; unclear D gene. Germline CDR1 SGHVS, CDR2 FNYEAQ. The ends were cut back, 2 bases at V and 7 bases at J, with 6 bases in the middle. The length of the CDR3 is 13 residues.

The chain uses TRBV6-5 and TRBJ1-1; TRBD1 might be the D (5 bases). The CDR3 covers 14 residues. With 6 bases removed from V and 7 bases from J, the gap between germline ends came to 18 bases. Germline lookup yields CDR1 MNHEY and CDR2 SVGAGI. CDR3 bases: TGTGCCAGCAGCCCAGGAGGGGTGGTTCTTGAAGCTTTCTTT. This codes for CASSPGGVVLEAFF.

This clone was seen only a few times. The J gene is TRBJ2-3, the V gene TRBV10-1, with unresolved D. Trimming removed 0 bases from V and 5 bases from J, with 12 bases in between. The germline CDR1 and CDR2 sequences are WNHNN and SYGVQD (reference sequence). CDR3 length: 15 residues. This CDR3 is CASSESLIAKDTQYF. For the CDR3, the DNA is TGCGCCAGCAGTGAGTCGTTAATAGCTAAAGATACGCAGTATTTT.

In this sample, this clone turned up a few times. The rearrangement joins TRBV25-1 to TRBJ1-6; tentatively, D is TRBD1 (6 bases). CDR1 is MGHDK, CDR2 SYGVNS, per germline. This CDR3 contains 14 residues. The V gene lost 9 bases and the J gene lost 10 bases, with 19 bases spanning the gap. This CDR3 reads CASRDRFDGSPLHF. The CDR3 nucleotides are TGTGCCAGTCGCGACAGGTTCGACGGGTCACCCCTCCACTTT.

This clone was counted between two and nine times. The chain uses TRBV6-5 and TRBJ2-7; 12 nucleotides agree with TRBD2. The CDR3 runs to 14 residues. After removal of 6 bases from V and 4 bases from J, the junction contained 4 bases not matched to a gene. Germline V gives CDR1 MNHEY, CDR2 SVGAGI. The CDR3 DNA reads TGTGCCAGCAGCCGACTAGCGGGAGTTTACGAGCAGTACTTC. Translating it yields CASSRLAGVYEQYF.

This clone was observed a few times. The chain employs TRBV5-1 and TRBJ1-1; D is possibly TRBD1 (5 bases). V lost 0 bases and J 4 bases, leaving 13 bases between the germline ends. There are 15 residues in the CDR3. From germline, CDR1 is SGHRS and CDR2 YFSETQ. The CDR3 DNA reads TGCGCCAGCAGCTTGGGCTTACAGGTCGTCACTGAAGCTTTCTTT. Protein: CASSLGLQVVTEAFF.